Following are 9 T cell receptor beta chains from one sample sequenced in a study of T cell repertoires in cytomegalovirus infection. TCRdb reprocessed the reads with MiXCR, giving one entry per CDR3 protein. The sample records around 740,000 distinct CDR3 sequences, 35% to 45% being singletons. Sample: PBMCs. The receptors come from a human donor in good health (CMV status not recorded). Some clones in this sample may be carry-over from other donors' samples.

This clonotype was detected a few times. The CDR3, as DNA: TGTGCCATCAGTGAGTCCGGTGTGGGTAGCTCCTACAATGAGCAGTTCTTC. It specifies CAISESGVGSSYNEQFF. The chain recombines TRBV10-3 with TRBJ2-1; D is ambiguous. The V end lost 0 bases, the J end lost 0 bases, and 12 bases lay between the germline ends. Germline CDR1 reads ENHRY; CDR2 reads SYGVKD. CDR3 length: 17 residues.

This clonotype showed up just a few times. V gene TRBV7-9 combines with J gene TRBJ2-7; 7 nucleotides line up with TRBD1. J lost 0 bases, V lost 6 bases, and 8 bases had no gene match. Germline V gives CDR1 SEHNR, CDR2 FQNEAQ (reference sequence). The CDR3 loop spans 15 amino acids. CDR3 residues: CASRTTGRSSYEQYF. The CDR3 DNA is TGTGCCAGCAGAACGACAGGGCGCAGCTCCTACGAGCAGTACTTC.

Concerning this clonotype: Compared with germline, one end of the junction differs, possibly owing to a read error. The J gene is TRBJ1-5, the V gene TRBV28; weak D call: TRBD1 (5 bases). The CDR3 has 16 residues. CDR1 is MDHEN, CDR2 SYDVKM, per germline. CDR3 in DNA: TGTGCCAGCAGTCTCCCCCTGGGGGGGAGCAATCAGCCCAAGCATTTT. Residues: CASSLPLGGSNQPKHF.

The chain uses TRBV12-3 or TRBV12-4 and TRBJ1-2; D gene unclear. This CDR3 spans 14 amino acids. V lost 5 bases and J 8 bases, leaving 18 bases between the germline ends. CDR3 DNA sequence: TGTGCCAGCAGTAACCGGAGCCTCGTAAGGGGCTACACCTTC. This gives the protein CASSNRSLVRGYTF.

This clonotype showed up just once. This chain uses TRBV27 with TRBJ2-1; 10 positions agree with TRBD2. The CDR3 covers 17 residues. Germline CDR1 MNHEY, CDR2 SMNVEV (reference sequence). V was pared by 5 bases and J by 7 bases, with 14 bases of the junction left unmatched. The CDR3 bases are TGTGCCAGCAGTGAACCGGGACTAGCGTTAGTTTATAATGAGCAGTTCTTC. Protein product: CASSEPGLALVYNEQFF.

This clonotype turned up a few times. CDR3 bases: TGCGCCAGCAGCCCTTTTTTTCAGAACACTGAAGCTTTCTTT. Protein: CASSPFFQNTEAFF. The chain carries TRBV4-1 and TRBJ1-1; D is unclear. Per germline, CDR1 MGHRA and CDR2 YSYEKL. The CDR3 spans 14 residues. Trimming cost V 4 bases and J 1 base, with 10 bases left between them.

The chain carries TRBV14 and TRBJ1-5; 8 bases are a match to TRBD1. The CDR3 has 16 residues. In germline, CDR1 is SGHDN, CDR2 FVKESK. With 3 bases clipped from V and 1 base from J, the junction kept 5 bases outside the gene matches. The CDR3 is CASSQHRGVSNQPQHF. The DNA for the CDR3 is TGTGCCAGCAGCCAGCACAGGGGGGTAAGCAATCAGCCCCAGCATTTT.

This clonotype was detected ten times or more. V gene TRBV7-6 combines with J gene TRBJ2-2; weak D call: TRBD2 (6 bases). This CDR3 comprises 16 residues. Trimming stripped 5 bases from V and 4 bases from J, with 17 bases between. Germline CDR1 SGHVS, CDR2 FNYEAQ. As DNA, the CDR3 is TGTGCCAGCAGCCCTACCGGGACTCAGTCCACCGGGGAGCTGTTTTTT. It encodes CASSPTGTQSTGELFF.

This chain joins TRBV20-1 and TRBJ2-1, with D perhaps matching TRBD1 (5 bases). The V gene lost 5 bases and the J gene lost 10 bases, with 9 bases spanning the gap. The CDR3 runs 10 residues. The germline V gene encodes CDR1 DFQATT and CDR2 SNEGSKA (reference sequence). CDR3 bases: TGCAGTGCTTTTAGGACAGAGCAGTTCTTC. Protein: CSAFRTEQFF.